Each of the 17 T cell receptor beta chains below was sequenced from the same sample in a study of blood T cell repertoires in COVID-19. Profiling relied on immunoSEQ multiplex PCR, and the TCRdb table lists in-frame clones only, not all of them. The sample carries around 290,000 clones, roughly 90% recorded once. The sample consisted of peripheral blood. These receptors all stem from a middle-aged man with acute or convalescent COVID-19.

This sequence joins TRBV2 and TRBJ1-1; tentatively, D is TRBD1 (6 bases). Germline-derived CDR1 and CDR2 are SNHLY and FYNNEI. This CDR3 has 14 amino acids. The V end was cut by 8 bases, the J end by 1 base, with 14 bases between. CDR3 in DNA: TGTGCCAGCGCCCCGGACAGAACGAACACTGAAGCTTTCTTT. This codes for CASAPDRTNTEAFF. The full variable domain, with the rest looked up from reference TRBV2 and TRBJ1-1, is EPEVTQTPSHQVTQMGQEVILRCVPISNHLYFYWYRQILGQKVEFLVSFYNNEISEKSEIFDDQFSVERPDGSNFTLKIRSTKLEDSAMYFCASAPDRTNTEAFFGQGTRLTVV.

This clone has only a few counts. The J gene is TRBJ2-5, the V gene TRBV5-1; the D gene is possibly TRBD2 (7 bases). Germline V gives CDR1 SGHRS, CDR2 YFSETQ. The CDR3 extends over 13 amino acids. Trimming pared 2 bases from V and 9 bases from J, leaving 14 bases between. CDR3 residues: CASSFVEGGAQYF. CDR3 in DNA: TGCGCCAGCAGCTTCGTAGAGGGGGGGGCCCAGTACTTC.

The V and J genes are TRBV11-2 and TRBJ1-1, with D uncertain. Germline loops: CDR1 SGHAT, CDR2 FQNNGV. V was cut by 5 bases and J by 0 bases, with 13 bases left in between. The CDR3 spans 15 residues. CDR3 in amino acids: CASSPWAGLNTEAFF. CDR3 nucleotide sequence: TGTGCCAGCAGCCCCTGGGCGGGTTTGAACACTGAAGCTTTCTTT.

The rearrangement links TRBV6-5 to TRBJ2-3, with D possibly matching TRBD1 (5 bases). This CDR3 is built from 12 residues. V lost 2 bases and J lost 11, with 11 bases in between. The germline V gene encodes CDR1 MNHEY and CDR2 SVGAGI. CDR3 nucleotides: TGTGCCAGCAGTTACAGGGAAGGGGTGCAGTATTTT. Encoded protein: CASSYREGVQYF.

This chain joins TRBV18 and TRBJ1-1, with a weak D call TRBD1 (5 bases). CDR1 is KGHSH and CDR2 is LQKENI in the germline V gene. The CDR3 loop spans 14 amino acids. The V gene lost 2 bases and the J gene lost 3 bases, with 10 bases spanning the gap. This CDR3 reads CASSPDQGHTEAFF. CDR3 DNA: TGTGCCAGCTCACCAGATCAGGGTCACACTGAAGCTTTCTTT.

The chain joins TRBV30 to TRBJ1-3; D not resolved. Trimming left V 0 bases short and J 4 bases short, with 19 bases between. This CDR3 is built from 17 residues. Germline V lookup: CDR1 GTSNPN, CDR2 SVGIG (reference sequence). The CDR3 is CAWSVYSATRAGNTIYF. The DNA of the CDR3 is TGTGCCTGGAGTGTATATTCGGCGACGAGAGCGGGAAACACCATATATTTT.

This chain joins TRBV12-3 or TRBV12-4 and TRBJ1-2; possibly TRBD1 for D (5 bases). Deletions cut 3 bases from V and 2 bases from J, with 7 bases between. This CDR3 is 13 amino acids long. The CDR3 DNA reads as TGTGCCAGCAGTTTCGACAGCAACTATGGCTACACCTTC. The encoded protein is CASSFDSNYGYTF.

The count of this clone is one. This chain joins TRBV27 and TRBJ1-6; 8 bases map to TRBD1. Losses at the gene ends were 5 bases for V and 0 bases for J; bases not matched to a gene: 6. Germline V CDR1 and CDR2: MNHEY, SMNVEV (reference sequence). The CDR3 consists of 17 residues. The CDR3 bases are TGTGCCAGCAGTCCCTGGACAGGGATCTCCTATAATTCACCCCTCCACTTT. It translates to CASSPWTGISYNSPLHF.

The CDR3 DNA is TGTGCCAGCACCCCAAACGGGGTGGATGAAGCTTTCTTT. This encodes CASTPNGVDEAFF. The rearrangement joins TRBV2 to TRBJ1-1; D is unclear. The CDR3 is 13 amino acids. Germline CDR1 and CDR2: SNHLY and FYNNEI. Trimming took 7 bases from V and 7 from J, leaving 16 bases between them.

This clone was observed a few times. The V and J genes are TRBV29-1 and TRBJ1-4; weak D call: TRBD1 (6 bases). This CDR3 has 12 residues. Germline-derived CDR1 and CDR2 are SQVTM and ANQGSEA. The V end lost 6 bases, the J end lost 2 bases, and 7 bases lay between the germline ends. For the CDR3, the DNA is TGCAGCGTCCAGGGGACTAATGAAAAACTGTTTTTT. Translating it yields CSVQGTNEKLFF.

CDR3 DNA sequence: TGTGCCAGTAGTCTTACCTCGAACAGGAACTACGAGCAGTACTTC. Amino acid sequence: CASSLTSNRNYEQYF. The V call is TRBV19, the J call TRBJ2-7, with D possibly TRBD1 on 5 matching bases. The CDR3 has 15 residues. Germline assignment: CDR1 LNHDA and CDR2 SQIVND (reference sequence). V dropped 5 bases and J dropped 3 bases, with 17 bases sitting between them.

CDR3 protein: CASSQGLGGGYEQYF. The CDR3 DNA reads as TGTGCCAGCAGCCAAGGCTTGGGGGGTGGATACGAGCAGTACTTC. The J gene is TRBJ2-7, the V gene TRBV3-1 (or the pseudogene TRBV3-2), with D possibly matching TRBD2 (6 bases). This CDR3 is built from 15 residues. Trimming removed 1 base at V and 4 bases at J, with 14 bases between. From germline, CDR1 is LGHDT and CDR2 YNNKEL (reference sequence).

This chain connects TRBV14 to TRBJ2-3, with D unclear. Germline CDR1 and CDR2: SGHDN and FVKESK. Trimming shortened V by 4 bases and J by 4 bases, and 6 bases separated the two germline ends. The CDR3 has 12 amino acids. The CDR3 protein is CASSPSADTQYF. The CDR3 DNA sequence: TGTGCCAGCAGCCCATCGGCAGATACGCAGTATTTT.

The chain is built from TRBV29-1 and TRBJ1-4, with 9 bases matching TRBD1. Germline CDR1 SQVTM, CDR2 ANQGSEA. This CDR3 spans 13 amino acids. J lost 7 bases, V lost 7 bases, and 7 bases had no gene match. The CDR3 bases are TGCAGCGGCCTCGGGACAGGGAGTGAAAAACTGTTTTTT. This gives the protein CSGLGTGSEKLFF.

This clone was observed a handful of times. The chain links TRBV5-1 to TRBJ1-5, with 7 bases fitting TRBD1. CDR3 length equals 16 residues. Germline values: CDR1 SGHRS, CDR2 YFSETQ. V shed 4 bases and J 1 base; nucleotides not matched to a gene: 8. The CDR3 here is CASSRYRGWSNQPQHF. The CDR3, as DNA: TGCGCCAGCAGCAGATACAGGGGCTGGAGCAATCAGCCCCAGCATTTT. The full variable domain, rest sourced from reference TRBV5-1 and TRBJ1-5, is KAGVTQTPRYLIKTRGQQVTLSCSPISGHRSVSWYQQTPGQGLQFLFEYFSETQRNKGNFPGRFSGRQFSNSRSEMNVSTLELGDSALYLCASSRYRGWSNQPQHFGDGTRLSIL.

The chain uses TRBV4-2 and TRBJ1-2, with TRBD1 matching 8 bases. The CDR3 has 14 residues. V shed 2 bases and J 5 bases; nucleotides not matched to a gene: 4. The germline V gene has CDR1 LGHNA and CDR2 YNFKEQ. The CDR3 loop is CASSQTGTGYGYTF. The DNA of the CDR3 is TGTGCCAGCAGCCAAACCGGGACAGGATATGGCTACACCTTC.

The rearrangement joins TRBV5-6 to TRBJ1-5; TRBD1 is a possible D gene (6 bases). The CDR3 sequence is 16 residues long. Germline V lookup: CDR1 SGHDT, CDR2 YYEEEE. Deletions cut 1 base from V and 2 bases from J, with 13 bases between. The CDR3 is CASSLRSRGGNQPQHF. Here the CDR3 DNA reads TGTGCCAGCAGCTTGAGATCCAGGGGCGGCAATCAGCCCCAGCATTTT.